The present TCR beta chain was sequenced within a study of blood T cell repertoires in COVID-19. In the study overall: The United States, Italy and Spain provided the acute and convalescent COVID-19 samples. T cells, B-cell-depleted T cells, or PBMCs provided the cDNA or gDNA that served as material.

This clone turned up a few times. The sample carries other DNA sequences with the same CDR3. Per germline, CDR1 LGHNA and CDR2 YNFKEQ. V lost 0 bases, J lost 0 bases, and 8 bases lay in between. This CDR3 spans 15 amino acids. Source study methods: Estimation of nucleated cell counts relied on the amplification of reference gene primers. The assay was immunoSEQ multiplex PCR, and TCRdb's table has in-frame clones only and misses some. The D gene and trimming were derived from the DNA, and the V and J assignments and clone size from that table. Here the sample spans some 220,000 clones, 80% being singletons.

Sequencing used peripheral blood. This clonotype was sampled from a human donor in a cohort sampled during active COVID-19. This chain links TRBV4-2 with TRBJ1-1; D possibly corresponds to TRBD1 (6 bases). The CDR3 DNA follows: TGTGCCAGCAGCCAAGAGACAGGTTTGAACACTGAAGCTTTCTTT. Protein product: CASSQETGLNTEAFF.